One sample yielded the 11 T cell receptor beta chains listed below, sequenced in a study of T cell repertoires in cytomegalovirus infection. TCRdb ran MiXCR on the reads and lists one entry per CDR3 protein. Here the sample spans 200,000 to 250,000 distinct CDR3 sequences, roughly 20% being singletons. Material for sequencing was CD8+ T cells from PBMCs. The receptor source for this set is a human donor in good health (CMV status not recorded). Some clones in this sample may be carry-over from other donors' samples.

This clonotype has more than one count but fewer than ten. The chain combines TRBV4-1 with TRBJ1-1; 10 bases match TRBD1. The germline V gene encodes CDR1 MGHRA and CDR2 YSYEKL. Trimming took 3 bases from V and 0 from J; bases not matched to a gene: 4. The length of the CDR3 is 16 residues. Written as DNA, the CDR3 is TGCGCCAGCAGCCACGGGACAGGGGATTTGAACACTGAAGCTTTCTTT. Amino acid sequence: CASSHGTGDLNTEAFF.

The table lists this clonotype with a few counts. This rearrangement joins TRBV13 to TRBJ1-5, with D uncertain. CDR1 and CDR2 from the germline V gene are PRHDT and FYEKMQ (reference sequence). V was trimmed by 4 bases and J by 3 bases, leaving 10 bases between them. The CDR3 has 14 residues. CDR3 amino acids: CASSYAQANQPQHF. For the CDR3, the DNA is TGTGCCAGCAGCTACGCCCAGGCCAATCAGCCCCAGCATTTT.

A few counts support this clonotype. V usage is TRBV29-1 and J usage is TRBJ2-1; TRBD1 might be the D (6 bases). The CDR3 runs 12 residues. Per the germline V gene, CDR1 is SQVTM and CDR2 is ANQGSEA. Trimming removed 1 base from V and 7 bases from J, with 8 bases in between. For the CDR3, the DNA is TGCAGCGTTGAAGTCAGGGGAAATGAGCAGTTCTTC. Translated, it gives CSVEVRGNEQFF.

This clonotype was seen ten or more times. This chain joins TRBV7-9 and TRBJ2-7; 7 positions match TRBD1. V was clipped by 5 bases and J by 5 bases; unmatched bases: 12. CDR1 is SEHNR and CDR2 is FQNEAQ in the germline V gene (reference sequence). CDR3 length equals 15 residues. The CDR3 protein is CASSIGQERVDEQYF. For the CDR3, the DNA is TGTGCCAGCAGCATTGGACAGGAACGCGTGGACGAGCAGTACTTC.

DNA of the CDR3: TGCAGCGAGGGACAGGGCACAGATACGCAGTATTTT. It translates to CSEGQGTDTQYF. The V call is TRBV29-1, the J call TRBJ2-3; TRBD1 aligns across 8 bases. V shed 7 bases and J 1 base; nucleotides not matched to a gene: 1. Looked up from germline, CDR1 is SQVTM and CDR2 is ANQGSEA. CDR3 length equals 12 residues.

This chain links TRBV28 with TRBJ2-5, with TRBD2 matching over 9 bases. The germline gives CDR1 MDHEN, CDR2 SYDVKM. V lost 7 bases and J lost 4; bases outside the gene matches: 13. The CDR3 is 16 residues long. CDR3 sequence: CASIPGGRGGRETQYF. CDR3 nucleotides: TGTGCCAGCATCCCGGGGGGGCGGGGGGGCAGAGAGACCCAGTACTTC.

A few counts support this clonotype. The chain combines TRBV20-1 with TRBJ2-7, with D perhaps being TRBD1 or TRBD2 (5 bases each). This CDR3 region has 16 residues. V lost 1 base and J 4 bases, leaving 20 bases between the germline ends. Germline V gene lookup returns CDR1 DFQATT and CDR2 SNEGSKA (reference sequence). The CDR3 spells CSARGTLPGPKYEQYF. The CDR3 DNA reads as TGCAGTGCTAGAGGCACTCTACCGGGACCCAAGTACGAGCAGTACTTC.

The chain employs TRBV29-1 and TRBJ1-1, with D tentatively TRBD1 (5 bases). The V end was cut by 6 bases, the J end by 1 base, with 12 bases between. Germline V gene lookup returns CDR1 SQVTM and CDR2 ANQGSEA. The CDR3 totals 13 residues. CDR3 coding DNA: TGCAGCGTGTCGGGACTCCAGAACACTGAAGCTTTCTTT. It yields the protein CSVSGLQNTEAFF.

There are a few counts of this clonotype. The rearrangement uses TRBV4-1 and TRBJ2-1; the match to TRBD2 covers 10 bases. J lost 5 bases, V lost 6 bases, and 10 bases had no gene match. The V gene's germline CDR1 is MGHRA and CDR2 YSYEKL. The CDR3 sequence is 16 residues long. CDR3 sequence reads: CASSRQRAGGHNEQFF. As DNA, the CDR3 is TGCGCCAGCAGTCGACAAAGAGCGGGGGGGCACAATGAGCAGTTCTTC.

V usage is TRBV5-6 and J usage is TRBJ2-7, with a possible D match to TRBD2 (6 bases). Germline V lookup: CDR1 SGHDT, CDR2 YYEEEE. V dropped 7 bases and J dropped 2 bases, with 16 bases sitting between them. The CDR3 is 14 amino acids. CDR3 DNA sequence: TGTGCCAGCGGGGGGAGCGTTTTGACCTACGAGCAGTACTTC. Translating gives CASGGSVLTYEQYF.

A remark on this clonotype: A much larger clone is a single base away; this may be a read error. The chain combines TRBV27 with TRBJ1-2; D is ambiguous. Germline V lookup: CDR1 MNHEY, CDR2 SMNVEV (reference sequence). The CDR3 extends over 17 amino acids. Here the CDR3 reads CASSPSSGEGIYYGCTF. The CDR3 nucleotides are TGTGCCAGCAGTCCTAGCTCGGGTGAGGGAATTTACTATGGCTGCACCTTC.